This T cell receptor beta chain derives from a study of sequential checkpoint blockade in melanoma. Study-level background: Each arm's sequence ended with maintenance nivolumab. General study findings and limits: Rising tumor T-cell fraction and clonality meant about 30 times likelier benefit.

This clone was detected only a few times. What it binds is not known. Indicated treatment: randomized to nivolumab then ipilimumab (arm A) or the reverse (arm B). This CDR3 is 16 amino acids long. Trimming removed 1 base at V and 6 bases at J, with 19 bases between. Germline CDR1 reads MGHRA; CDR2 reads YSYEKL. TCRdb's table, derived via immunoSEQ multiplex PCR, lists solely in-frame clones and lacks some. The table includes more than 4,500 clones, about 30% detected once. This chain links TRBV4-1 with TRBJ2-7, with unresolved D. The source is a human donor with melanoma. The input for sequencing was tumor tissue (inferred from file names), taken from a patient given nivolumab and ipilimumab in sequence. The CDR3 loop is CASSQGAGLGGSEQYF. The CDR3, as DNA: TGCGCCAGCAGCCAAGGAGCTGGGCTAGGCGGTTCCGAGCAGTACTTC.